The rows below give T cell receptor beta chains drawn from one sample of a study of T cell changes during pregnancy in multiple sclerosis. Method: immunoSEQ multiplex PCR; TCRdb's copy keeps in-frame clones and lacks some. The data show tens of thousands of clones, approximately 90% seen once. Specimen: peripheral blood, collected in the third trimester of pregnancy. The receptors come from a female donor with multiple sclerosis, enrolled in a pregnancy study. Both conserved end residues are part of each CDR3. The D gene is left open where the match is weak. Clone size is given for some rows only: seen once, a few or many times, or a class if the clone is expanded.

NA,TRBJ2-5,NA,TRBV5-5,CASSLRGTMETQYF,TGTGCCAGCAGCTTGAGAGGGACAATGGAGACCCAGTACTTC
NA,TRBJ1-1,NA,TRBV6-6,CASSPLGQRNTEAFF,TGTGCCAGCAGTCCCCTCGGACAGAGGAACACTGAAGCTTTCTTT
TRBD1,TRBJ2-3,once,TRBV7-2,CASSPDRGIGTQYF,TGTGCCAGCAGCCCCGACAGGGGGATTGGTACGCAGTATTTT
NA,TRBJ2-5,NA,TRBV7-9,CASSLGTGLETQYF,TGTGCCAGCAGCTTAGGAACAGGGCTAGAGACCCAGTACTTC
NA,TRBJ1-4,NA,TRBV2,CASTEGRALLAEKLFF,TGTGCCAGCACCGAGGGTCGTGCACTTTTGGCTGAAAAACTGTTTTTT
TRBD1,TRBJ2-3,NA,TRBV29-1,CSVEGNRGRGTDTQYF,TGCAGCGTTGAGGGAAACAGGGGGCGCGGGACAGATACGCAGTATTTT
TRBD2,TRBJ2-5,NA,TRBV19,CASSRTAGLAGGETQYF,TGTGCCAGTAGTCGGACCGCAGGACTAGCGGGGGGAGAGACCCAGTACTTC
TRBD1,TRBJ2-5,NA,TRBV27,CASAPHRGTQYF,TGTGCCAGCGCCCCCCACAGGGGGACCCAGTACTTC
NA,TRBJ1-4,once,TRBV2,CASAGYVNEKLFF,TGTGCCAGCGCGGGATACGTTAATGAAAAACTGTTTTTT
TRBD1,TRBJ1-6,NA,TRBV19,CASTKTGDNSPLHF,TGTGCCAGTACCAAGACAGGGGATAATTCACCCCTCCACTTT
TRBD2,TRBJ2-2,NA,TRBV9,CASSPRGDTGELFF,TGTGCCAGCAGCCCCCGGGGGGACACCGGGGAGCTGTTTTTT
NA,TRBJ1-2,NA,TRBV6-5,CASTGERGYTF,TGTGCCAGCACAGGGGAACGGGGCTACACCTTC
TRBD2,TRBJ2-5,NA,TRBV7-9,CASSLAVAGPFQYF,TGTGCCAGCAGCTTAGCAGTAGCGGGGCCTTTTCAGTACTTC
NA,TRBJ1-2,NA,TRBV5-1,CASSLAPKSHGGYTF,TGCGCCAGCAGCTTGGCCCCGAAAAGTCATGGCGGCTACACCTTC
TRBD2,TRBJ2-7,NA,TRBV7-8,CASSRDGLATYEQYF,TGTGCCAGCAGCCGAGATGGACTAGCTACCTACGAGCAGTACTTC
NA,TRBJ2-7,NA,TRBV7-9,CASSSQTGTPYEQYF,TGTGCCAGCAGCTCGCAGACAGGTACTCCCTACGAGCAGTACTTC
NA,TRBJ1-2,once,TRBV19,CASTESTLLKGYTF,TGTGCCAGTACCGAATCGACACTTCTAAAAGGCTACACCTTC
NA,TRBJ2-3,NA,TRBV4-3,CASSQVMAFLTDTQYF,TGCGCCAGCAGCCAAGTTATGGCCTTCCTCACAGATACGCAGTATTTT
NA,TRBJ1-1,NA,TRBV6-6,CASSYQNTEAFF,TGTGCCAGCAGTTACCAAAACACTGAAGCTTTCTTT
NA,TRBJ1-2,NA,TRBV13,CASRPRTESFNYGYTF,TGTGCCAGCAGACCCCGGACAGAGAGTTTTAACTATGGCTACACCTTC
NA,TRBJ2-2,NA,TRBV9,CASSPQGIHGELFF,TGTGCCAGCAGCCCACAGGGCATTCACGGGGAGCTGTTTTTT
NA,TRBJ1-6,NA,TRBV4-1,CASSLKMDSRNSPLHF,TGCGCCAGCAGCCTCAAAATGGACAGCCGTAATTCACCCCTCCACTTT
NA,TRBJ2-7,NA,TRBV19,CASRLRGSSYEQYF,TGTGCCAGTAGACTTAGGGGTAGTTCCTACGAGCAGTACTTC
NA,TRBJ2-1,NA,TRBV9,CASSVESYHNEQFF,TGTGCCAGCAGCGTAGAGTCCTACCACAATGAGCAGTTCTTC
NA,TRBJ1-1,NA,TRBV6-5,CASSFLTEAFF,TGTGCCAGCAGTTTTTTAACAGAAGCTTTCTTT
NA,TRBJ1-6,once,TRBV4-2,CASSPRGGVFNSPLHF,TGTGCCAGCAGCCCCCGGGGGGGGGTCTTTAATTCACCCCTCCACTTT
TRBD2,TRBJ2-5,NA,TRBV4-2,CASSQERGGQETQYF,TGTGCCAGCAGCCAAGAGCGGGGGGGCCAAGAGACCCAGTACTTC
NA,TRBJ2-3,few,TRBV6-4,CASSDGTSTDTQYF,TGTGCCAGCAGTGACGGGACTAGCACAGATACGCAGTATTTT
NA,TRBJ2-3,NA,TRBV7-9,CASSPRLRLQLDTQYF,TGTGCCAGCAGCCCGAGATTGCGGCTTCAACTAGATACGCAGTATTTT
NA,TRBJ2-1,NA,TRBV5-5,CASSDTGSSYNEQFF,TGTGCCAGCAGTGACACAGGGAGCTCCTACAATGAGCAGTTCTTC
NA,TRBJ2-7,NA,TRBV15,CATSRDPGESYEQYF,TGTGCCACCAGCAGAGATCCCGGGGAGTCCTACGAGCAGTACTTC
TRBD1,TRBJ2-5,once,TRBV5-1,CASSLGTVVAETQYF,TGCGCCAGCAGCCTAGGGACAGTCGTAGCAGAGACCCAGTACTTC
NA,TRBJ1-1,NA,TRBV10-3,CAITPTENTEAFF,TGTGCCATCACCCCAACAGAGAACACTGAAGCTTTCTTT
TRBD1,TRBJ1-2,NA,TRBV11-1,CASSPGQGTYGYTF,TGTGCCAGCAGCCCGGGACAGGGTACCTATGGCTACACCTTC
TRBD1,TRBJ2-1,NA,TRBV5-4,CASSLGRDRGLDEQFF,TGTGCCAGCAGCTTGGGGCGGGACAGGGGGCTGGATGAGCAGTTCTTC
NA,TRBJ2-7,NA,TRBV2,CASNAPFFLEQYF,TGTGCCAGCAATGCGCCCTTCTTCCTCGAGCAGTACTTC
TRBD1,TRBJ1-4,NA,TRBV30,CAWSRGTGRGREKLFF,TGTGCCTGGAGTAGGGGGACCGGGAGGGGGCGCGAAAAACTGTTTTTT
TRBD2,TRBJ2-1,NA,TRBV9,CASNLSGGKNEQFF,TGTGCCAGCAACCTTAGCGGGGGGAAAAATGAGCAGTTCTTC
TRBD1,TRBJ2-5,NA,TRBV6-6,CASSYPQGPLQETQYF,TGTGCCAGCAGTTACCCACAGGGGCCACTACAAGAGACCCAGTACTTC
NA,TRBJ1-4,NA,TRBV6-6,CASRSGSTNEKLFF,TGTGCCAGCAGATCAGGGTCAACTAATGAAAAACTGTTTTTT
TRBD1,TRBJ2-7,NA,TRBV6-5,CASSYGQGALEQYF,TGTGCCAGCAGTTACGGGCAGGGGGCGCTTGAGCAGTACTTC
NA,TRBJ2-5,NA,TRBV28,CASNRPFAETQYF,TGTGCCAGCAACCGCCCCTTTGCGGAGACCCAGTACTTC
TRBD1,TRBJ2-7,NA,TRBV4-1,CASSHGTVSSYEQYF,TGCGCCAGCAGCCACGGGACAGTCAGCTCCTACGAGCAGTACTTC
TRBD1,TRBJ1-6,NA,TRBV5-1,CASSLNTGTGENSPLHF,TGCGCCAGCAGCTTGAACACCGGGACAGGGGAAAATTCACCCCTCCACTTT
NA,TRBJ1-4,NA,TRBV30,CAWSGQSNEKLFF,TGTGCCTGGTCCGGACAGAGTAATGAAAAACTGTTTTTT
NA,TRBJ1-4,NA,TRBV5-1,CASSFGRAAEKLFF,TGCGCCAGCAGCTTCGGCAGGGCTGCGGAAAAACTGTTTTTT
TRBD1,TRBJ1-1,once,TRBV5-1,CASSLGRDRIEAFF,TGCGCCAGCAGCTTGGGGCGGGACAGGATTGAAGCTTTCTTT
NA,TRBJ1-2,many,TRBV4-1,CASSQESGTRYTGGYTF,TGCGCCAGCAGCCAAGAGTCCGGGACACGGTATACGGGAGGCTACACCTTC
NA,TRBJ2-1,NA,TRBV29-1,CSVGGYSSSYNEQFF,TGCAGCGTTGGGGGCTATTCGAGCTCCTACAATGAGCAGTTCTTC
TRBD1,TRBJ2-2,NA,TRBV27,CASSLGQFTGELFF,TGTGCCAGCAGTTTGGGACAGTTCACCGGGGAGCTGTTTTTT